This entry features one TCR beta chain sequence. This clonotype was seen at least ten times. What this receptor recognizes is not known. The sample holds no much larger clone one base away, and base qualities are not on file. This record comes from a study of T-cell memory formation after mild COVID-19 (dated by TCRdb to about 2021). Study-wide context: Most TCR sequence clusters were specific to one of the two donors. Longitudinal TCRalpha and TCRbeta repertoire sequencing tracked T-cell clones expanding and contracting after mild COVID-19 in a couple of donors. Two young, previously healthy adult volunteers made up the cohort, one male and one female. Broader findings and caveats from the paper: Clones contracting from day 15 to 85 had balanced CD4/CD8 phenotypes, while a second wave expanding from day 15 to 37 was biased towards CD4+. SARS-CoV-2 specificity of the second-wave clones peaking on day 37 was not confirmed. Contracting CD4+ clones turned up mainly in the CM and EM memory subsets, whereas EMRA was where CD8+ clones were enriched. Only a couple of mild cases were covered by the study, and larger cohorts that include severe cases with pre-infection samples were considered necessary. The detection of some responding clones in pre-infection memory suggests that pre-existing cross-reactive memory T cells joined the SARS-CoV-2 response.

The sequencer was an Illumina NovaSeq 6000. TCRalpha and TCRbeta cDNA libraries were constructed by 5'RACE with constant-segment primers, with sample barcodes and unique molecular identifiers being introduced. Trizol reagent was used to extract RNA from every sample. The libraries were amplified in two PCR steps, and the second step added a second sample barcode and Illumina TruSeq adapters. Sequencing of libraries was performed on an Illumina NovaSeq with 2 x 150 bp paired-end reads. Regarding the original processing steps: Reads were demultiplexed and collapsed into UMI-guided consensus sequences with migec v1.2.7. Using mixcr v2.1.11, UMI consensuses were aligned to TRA and TRB V and J templates and then assembled into clonotypes. Expanded or contracted clonotypes were those called significant by both edgeR and NoisET, with noise models trained on biological replicates. For edgeR calls, the cutoffs were a false discovery rate-adjusted p below 0.01 and a log2 fold-change threshold of 1. As an exploratory analysis of dynamics, max-normalized trajectories of the 1000 most abundant clonotypes were examined with PCA combined with hierarchical clustering. Separately sequenced CD4+ and CD8+ repertoires were used to assign the CD4 or CD8 phenotype of responding clones. TCRdb reran the public reads through fastp at Q25 and MiXCR, keeping productive beta chains. Each CDR3 protein appears once, grouped with its most common genes and DNA. In this record, the V and J calls reflect TCRdb's handling and not the investigators' own analysis. The sample has about 350,000 distinct CDR3 sequences on record, around 13% of them singletons. The ten top clones hold roughly 20% of the sample.

Trimming costs V 7 bases and J 7 bases, and their ends lie 16 bases apart. As encoded in the germline V gene, CDR1 is SQVTM while CDR2 is ANQGSEA. The CDR3 spans 13 residues, from the cysteine through the phenylalanine. The CDR3 DNA has 39 bases and is translated from base 1. Ficoll-Paque density gradient centrifugation was the method used to isolate PBMCs. The receptor was isolated from a man younger than 30 who had mild COVID-19 (a few samples of this study predate the infection). The sample titles of this study are shuffled in the database, so cell type and time point are left out; the donor was told from shared clones. The chain was built from TRBV29-1 and TRBJ1-4, with a weak D call of TRBD1 (5 bases match). Material for sequencing was PBMCs or a T cell subset sorted from them (not recorded which). The DNA reads as follows: TGCAGCGCCGCGTTGGACGGGGGTGAAAAACTGTTTTTT. Its coded protein is CSAALDGGEKLFF.